This TCR beta chain was observed in a study of T cells and Merkel cell carcinoma outcomes. Study conclusions and caveats: Reportedly, T-cell repertoire with density predicts Merkel cell carcinoma outcomes.

The table came from immunoSEQ multiplex PCR; TCRdb's copy has only in-frame clones and leaves some out. Seen here are fewer than 25,000 clones, roughly 87% observed once, and the top ten hold 3.1%. J was trimmed by 1 base and V by 3 bases; bases with no gene match: 4. The CDR3 is 15 residues long. Germline loops: CDR1 MDHEN, CDR2 SYDVKM. The count of this clone is one. Its target is unknown. This receptor was taken from a human donor with Merkel cell carcinoma. Sequencing used tumor tissue from Merkel cell carcinoma. V and J are TRBV28 and TRBJ1-2; TRBD1 matches 8 bases. CDR3 bases: TGTGCCAGCAGTTTCGGAGACAGGGGTAACTATGGCTACACCTTC. Translating it yields CASSFGDRGNYGYTF.